This is a list of T cell receptor beta chains from one sample in a study of T-cell reconstitution after alpha-beta-depleted transplantation in children. TCRdb analysed the PCR reads with MiXCR anew, one entry per CDR3 protein. The sample records roughly 120,000 distinct CDR3 sequences, 23% being singletons. The sequences come from PBMCs, mostly from graft donor cells, collected 180 days after TCRalphabeta/CD19-depleted stem cell transplant. These receptors were collected from a male patient between 2 and 15 years old who had a stem cell transplant for chronic granulomatous disease, so the T cells may come from the graft donor. CDR3s include the opening cysteine and the closing phenylalanine or tryptophan. Fields, in order: V gene, J gene, clone size, D gene, CDR3 protein, CDR3 DNA. D genes are given only for firm matches. Where a row states a size, it is once, few, many or the class of an expanded clone; other rows omit it.

V gene: TRBV5-1; J gene: TRBJ2-7; clone size: many; D gene: -; CDR3 protein: CASSYQGQQYF; CDR3 DNA: TGCGCCAGCAGTTACCAGGGGCAGCAGTACTTC
V gene: TRBV6-1; J gene: TRBJ2-5; clone size: -; D gene: -; CDR3 protein: CASSEWDPGKETQYF; CDR3 DNA: TGTGCCAGCAGTGAATGGGACCCCGGGAAGGAGACCCAGTACTTC
V gene: TRBV6-1; J gene: TRBJ1-2; clone size: many; D gene: -; CDR3 protein: CASSDLNRLGYTF; CDR3 DNA: TGTGCCAGCAGTGATCTAAACAGACTGGGCTACACCTTC
V gene: TRBV4-3; J gene: TRBJ2-5; clone size: -; D gene: -; CDR3 protein: CASSPGLTYQETQYF; CDR3 DNA: TGCGCCAGCAGCCCGGGACTTACTTACCAAGAGACCCAGTACTTC
V gene: TRBV20-1; J gene: TRBJ2-3; clone size: many; D gene: TRBD2; CDR3 protein: CSAPQALAGGQQYF; CDR3 DNA: TGCAGTGCTCCCCAAGCACTAGCGGGGGGACAGCAGTATTTT
V gene: TRBV12-5; J gene: TRBJ2-5; clone size: -; D gene: -; CDR3 protein: CASGLFRNNRQQETQYF; CDR3 DNA: TGTGCTAGTGGTTTGTTTCGAAACAACCGACAACAAGAGACCCAGTACTTC
V gene: TRBV12-3/TRBV12-4; J gene: TRBJ1-1; clone size: -; D gene: TRBD1; CDR3 protein: CASSTRQGAGTEAFF; CDR3 DNA: TGTGCCAGCAGTACCCGACAGGGGGCAGGGACTGAAGCTTTCTTT
V gene: TRBV29-1; J gene: TRBJ2-3; clone size: many; D gene: -; CDR3 protein: CSVEEGLGTDTQYF; CDR3 DNA: TGCAGCGTTGAGGAGGGGCTGGGGACAGATACGCAGTATTTT
V gene: TRBV20-1; J gene: TRBJ2-7; clone size: many; D gene: TRBD2; CDR3 protein: CSAGRGGQIYEQYF; CDR3 DNA: TGCAGTGCGGGAAGGGGAGGGCAGATCTACGAGCAGTACTTC
V gene: TRBV5-6; J gene: TRBJ2-5; clone size: -; D gene: TRBD2; CDR3 protein: CASSQTGTRRGRETQYF; CDR3 DNA: TGTGCCAGCAGCCAGACCGGGACTAGGAGGGGCAGAGAGACCCAGTACTTC
V gene: TRBV10-3; J gene: TRBJ2-1; clone size: few; D gene: TRBD2; CDR3 protein: CAIESGGPAGTKEQFF; CDR3 DNA: TGTGCCATCGAGAGCGGGGGGCCCGCTGGCACAAAGGAGCAGTTCTTC
V gene: TRBV7-2; J gene: TRBJ2-7; clone size: -; D gene: -; CDR3 protein: CASSLSRASSYEQYF; CDR3 DNA: TGTGCCAGCAGCTTATCCAGGGCTAGCTCCTACGAGCAGTACTTC
V gene: TRBV12-3/TRBV12-4; J gene: TRBJ1-4; clone size: -; D gene: -; CDR3 protein: CASCTGWEKLFF; CDR3 DNA: TGTGCCAGCTGCACAGGGTGGGAAAAACTGTTTTTT
V gene: TRBV12-3/TRBV12-4; J gene: TRBJ1-1; clone size: -; D gene: TRBD1; CDR3 protein: CASSLADRDDDTEAFF; CDR3 DNA: TGTGCCAGCAGTTTGGCGGACAGGGACGATGACACTGAAGCTTTCTTT